The rows below give T cell receptor beta chains drawn from one sample of a study of T cell changes during pregnancy in multiple sclerosis. Profiled with immunoSEQ multiplex PCR; TCRdb holds only in-frame clones, not every one. Seen here are roughly 48,000 clones, just over 85% observed once, and the top ten hold 1% to 1.5%. The sequencing here drew on CD4+ T cells from peripheral blood mononuclear cells, taken in the second trimester of pregnancy. The source of these receptors is a female donor with multiple sclerosis, enrolled in a pregnancy study. Both conserved end residues are part of each CDR3. Fields, in order: V gene, D gene, clone size, J gene, CDR3 DNA, CDR3 protein. D genes are given only for firm matches. Not every row has a clone size; where given, it reads once, few, many or a size class.

V: TRBV5-4; D: NA; size: NA; J: TRBJ1-2; DNA: TGTGCCAGCAGCTCGGACAGCAACTATGGCTACACCTTC; CDR3: CASSSDSNYGYTF
V: TRBV2; D: NA; size: once; J: TRBJ2-1; DNA: TGTGCCAGCAGCGCTGACTTGCCAGTTTACAATGAGCAGTTCTTC; CDR3: CASSADLPVYNEQFF
V: TRBV10-3; D: NA; size: NA; J: TRBJ2-3; DNA: TGTGCCATTAGGAGGGAGGGCACAGATACGCAGTATTTT; CDR3: CAIRREGTDTQYF
V: TRBV5-5; D: NA; size: NA; J: TRBJ1-1; DNA: TGTGCCAGCAGCTTCCGGGTGAACACTGAAGCTTTCTTT; CDR3: CASSFRVNTEAFF
V: TRBV7-9; D: TRBD1; size: NA; J: TRBJ1-3; DNA: TGTGCCAGCAGCTTAATTTTCGACAGGGGTTCTGGAAACACCATATATTTT; CDR3: CASSLIFDRGSGNTIYF
V: TRBV6-5; D: TRBD1; size: few; J: TRBJ1-1; DNA: TGTGCCACCCGACAGGGTGTCTTAGTCGAAGCTTTCTTT; CDR3: CATRQGVLVEAFF
V: TRBV4-2; D: NA; size: NA; J: TRBJ2-2; DNA: TGTGCCAGCAGCCACCCTGGAGCGGCTAAAAACACCGGGGAGCTGTTTTTT; CDR3: CASSHPGAAKNTGELFF
V: TRBV10-3; D: NA; size: NA; J: TRBJ2-5; DNA: TGTGCCATCAGTGATGGAGGGGGCGAGACCCAGTACTTC; CDR3: CAISDGGGETQYF
V: TRBV6-1; D: NA; size: NA; J: TRBJ2-7; DNA: TGTGCCAGCAGTGAGTCAGGGGTTATCTACGAGCAGTACTTC; CDR3: CASSESGVIYEQYF
V: TRBV20-1; D: NA; size: NA; J: TRBJ2-3; DNA: TGCAGTGCTGGGGGGATAGATACGCAGTATTTT; CDR3: CSAGGIDTQYF
V: TRBV7-2; D: NA; size: NA; J: TRBJ2-7; DNA: TGTGCCAGCAGCCGAGCCCAACTAGTACGCGAGCAGTACTTC; CDR3: CASSRAQLVREQYF
V: TRBV5-8; D: NA; size: NA; J: TRBJ1-4; DNA: TGTGCCAGCCAAGCCCAGGGGACAACTAATGAAAAACTGTTTTTT; CDR3: CASQAQGTTNEKLFF
V: TRBV19; D: NA; size: NA; J: TRBJ1-2; DNA: TGTGCCAGTAGCCCAGCGAACTATGGCTACACCTTC; CDR3: CASSPANYGYTF
V: TRBV19; D: TRBD1; size: once; J: TRBJ1-5; DNA: TGTGCCAGTAGTATGGGACAGGTCAATCAGCCCCAGCATTTT; CDR3: CASSMGQVNQPQHF
V: TRBV5-1; D: TRBD1; size: NA; J: TRBJ2-5; DNA: TGCGCCAGCAGCACGGGACAGGGGGTGGAGACCCAGTACTTC; CDR3: CASSTGQGVETQYF
V: TRBV5-4; D: NA; size: NA; J: TRBJ2-6; DNA: TGTGCCAGCAGCTTGGGTCGTAGAACTGGTGGGGCCAACGTCCTGACTTTC; CDR3: CASSLGRRTGGANVLTF
V: TRBV5-6; D: TRBD2; size: NA; J: TRBJ2-6; DNA: TGTGCCAGCAACTTGGGGGGGGCTGGGGCCAACGTCCTGACTTTC; CDR3: CASNLGGAGANVLTF
V: TRBV5-1; D: TRBD2; size: once; J: TRBJ2-7; DNA: TGCGCCAGCAGCTTGGACGGTAGCGGGGCCTACGAGCAGTACTTC; CDR3: CASSLDGSGAYEQYF
V: TRBV11-2; D: NA; size: NA; J: TRBJ2-1; DNA: TGTGCCAGCAGCTTAGATGGACACTACAATGAGCAGTTCTTC; CDR3: CASSLDGHYNEQFF
V: TRBV28; D: NA; size: NA; J: TRBJ1-1; DNA: TGTGCCAGCAGCCCTGTCTCGGTGAACACTGAAGCTTTCTTT; CDR3: CASSPVSVNTEAFF
V: TRBV6-1; D: TRBD1; size: NA; J: TRBJ1-2; DNA: TGTGCCAGCAGTGAAAGACAGGGGTGGCTTAGCTATGGCTACACCTTC; CDR3: CASSERQGWLSYGYTF
V: TRBV7-2; D: TRBD2; size: NA; J: TRBJ2-7; DNA: TGTGCCAGCAGCTGGCGGGGGGACCCCGAGGGCGAGCAGTACTTC; CDR3: CASSWRGDPEGEQYF
V: TRBV15; D: NA; size: NA; J: TRBJ2-1; DNA: TGTGCCACCAGCAGAGATGCCAGCGGGTTCTACAATGAGCAGTTCTTC; CDR3: CATSRDASGFYNEQFF
V: TRBV2; D: NA; size: NA; J: TRBJ2-1; DNA: TGTGCCAGCACTGAGCAGGGGGAGGCTGAGCAGTTCTTC; CDR3: CASTEQGEAEQFF
V: TRBV10-3; D: NA; size: NA; J: TRBJ2-2; DNA: TGTGCCATCAGCGGGGACACCGAGGAGCTGTTTTTT; CDR3: CAISGDTEELFF
V: TRBV18; D: NA; size: NA; J: TRBJ2-1; DNA: TGTGCCAGCTCACCACCTCGGGGGTCTGGGGGTGAGCAGTTCTTC; CDR3: CASSPPRGSGGEQFF
V: TRBV9; D: TRBD2; size: NA; J: TRBJ2-2; DNA: TGTGCCAGCAGCGTAGCCGCGGGTAGCGGGGCTAAGGCCGGGGAGCTGTTTTTT; CDR3: CASSVAAGSGAKAGELFF
V: TRBV19; D: TRBD1; size: NA; J: TRBJ1-2; DNA: TGTGCCACCGAATCAGGGACAGTTTCTAACTATGGCTACACCTTC; CDR3: CATESGTVSNYGYTF
V: TRBV19; D: TRBD1; size: NA; J: TRBJ1-1; DNA: TGTGCCAGTAGTATCTCAGGGGGCAAGAACACTGAAGCTTTCTTT; CDR3: CASSISGGKNTEAFF
V: TRBV19; D: TRBD1; size: NA; J: TRBJ1-1; DNA: TGTGCCAGTAGAGACCCAAATACAGGGGGACGTGCTGAAGCTTTCTTT; CDR3: CASRDPNTGGRAEAFF
V: TRBV7-2; D: TRBD1; size: NA; J: TRBJ1-1; DNA: TGTGCCAGCAGCTTGTTTCAGGGGGCGGGGAACACTGAAGCTTTCTTT; CDR3: CASSLFQGAGNTEAFF
V: TRBV6-1; D: NA; size: NA; J: TRBJ2-6; DNA: TGTGCCAGCAGTGACCCCGTCTCGGCCAACGTCCTGACTTTC; CDR3: CASSDPVSANVLTF
V: TRBV7-2; D: NA; size: NA; J: TRBJ2-7; DNA: TGTGCCAGCAGCTTATTTAGGGAGTACGAGCAGTACTTC; CDR3: CASSLFREYEQYF
V: TRBV30; D: NA; size: NA; J: TRBJ2-7; DNA: TGTGCCTGGAGTGCAGGTTTACTCTCCTACGAGCAGTACTTC; CDR3: CAWSAGLLSYEQYF
V: TRBV21-1; D: NA; size: few; J: TRBJ1-4; DNA: TGTGCCAGCAGCGACCGGGAGGAAAAACTGTTTTTT; CDR3: CASSDREEKLFF
V: TRBV11-1; D: NA; size: NA; J: TRBJ2-7; DNA: TGTGCCAGCAGCTTACGTTTTTCCTACGAGCAGTACTTC; CDR3: CASSLRFSYEQYF
V: TRBV12-5; D: TRBD1; size: NA; J: TRBJ1-1; DNA: TGTGCTAGTGGTGGGGACAGCCTGAGGGTAAACACTGAAGCTTTCTTT; CDR3: CASGGDSLRVNTEAFF
V: TRBV11-2; D: NA; size: NA; J: TRBJ2-5; DNA: TGTGCCAGCAGCTTAGATAATCACCAAGAGACCCAGTACTTC; CDR3: CASSLDNHQETQYF
V: TRBV5-1; D: TRBD2; size: NA; J: TRBJ2-1; DNA: TGCGCCAGCAGCTTGTCTGGGAGGGGAGTTATTAATGAGCAGTTCTTC; CDR3: CASSLSGRGVINEQFF
V: TRBV27; D: NA; size: NA; J: TRBJ1-6; DNA: TGTGCCAGCAGTTTTCGTGACAGCCGGACACCCCTCCACTTT; CDR3: CASSFRDSRTPLHF
V: TRBV28; D: TRBD1; size: NA; J: TRBJ2-2; DNA: TGTGCCAGCAGTTCAGGGGGCAGCACCGGGGAGCTGTTTTTT; CDR3: CASSSGGSTGELFF
V: TRBV30; D: TRBD1; size: NA; J: TRBJ2-1; DNA: TGTGCCTGGAGTGTACAGGGGGATAGTGAGCAGTTCTTC; CDR3: CAWSVQGDSEQFF
V: TRBV27; D: NA; size: once; J: TRBJ2-7; DNA: TGTGCCAGCAGTTTGTACGGGGAGTTGGGGGAGCAGTACTTC; CDR3: CASSLYGELGEQYF
V: TRBV5-1; D: NA; size: NA; J: TRBJ1-3; DNA: TGCGCCAGCAGCTGGTCCGGGGTTCAGACTGGAAACACCATATATTTT; CDR3: CASSWSGVQTGNTIYF
V: TRBV6-1; D: NA; size: NA; J: TRBJ1-4; DNA: TGTGCCAGCAGTGAAGCGCCTAATACTAATGAAAAACTGTTTTTT; CDR3: CASSEAPNTNEKLFF
V: TRBV2; D: TRBD1; size: NA; J: TRBJ1-6; DNA: TGTGCCAGCAATCCCGGACAGGGCGGCTCACCCCTCCACTTT; CDR3: CASNPGQGGSPLHF
V: TRBV4-2; D: NA; size: NA; J: TRBJ2-5; DNA: TGTGCCAGTGGGACAAGAGCCGAAGAGACCCAGTACTTC; CDR3: CASGTRAEETQYF
V: TRBV7-2; D: TRBD2; size: NA; J: TRBJ2-3; DNA: TGTGCCAGCAGCGACCGAATAGCGGGAAGCACAGATACGCAGTATTTT; CDR3: CASSDRIAGSTDTQYF